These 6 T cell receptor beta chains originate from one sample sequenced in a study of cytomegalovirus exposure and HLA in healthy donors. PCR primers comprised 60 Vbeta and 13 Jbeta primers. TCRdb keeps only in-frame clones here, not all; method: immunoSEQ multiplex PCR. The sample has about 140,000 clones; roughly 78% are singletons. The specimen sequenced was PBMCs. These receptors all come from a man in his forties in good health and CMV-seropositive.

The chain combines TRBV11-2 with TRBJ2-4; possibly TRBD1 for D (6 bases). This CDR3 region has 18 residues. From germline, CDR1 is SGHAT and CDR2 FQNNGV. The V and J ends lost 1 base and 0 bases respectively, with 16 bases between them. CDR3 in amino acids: CASSLARQGLLAKNIQYF. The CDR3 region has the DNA TGTGCCAGCAGCTTAGCTAGGCAGGGGCTCCTAGCCAAAAACATTCAGTACTTC.

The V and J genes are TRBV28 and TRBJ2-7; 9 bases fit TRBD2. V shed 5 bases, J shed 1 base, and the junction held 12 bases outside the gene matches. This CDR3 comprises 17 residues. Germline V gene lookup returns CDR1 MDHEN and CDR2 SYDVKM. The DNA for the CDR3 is TGTGCCAGCAGTCCGGGGAGCGGGAGGCCCAGATCCTACGAGCAGTACTTC. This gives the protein CASSPGSGRPRSYEQYF.

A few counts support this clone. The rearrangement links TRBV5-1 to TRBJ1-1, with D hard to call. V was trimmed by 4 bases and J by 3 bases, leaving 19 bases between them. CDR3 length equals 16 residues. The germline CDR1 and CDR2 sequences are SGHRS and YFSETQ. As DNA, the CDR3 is TGCGCCAGCAGCGCCCTGTCATCCGGGTTTGACACTGAAGCTTTCTTT. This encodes CASSALSSGFDTEAFF.

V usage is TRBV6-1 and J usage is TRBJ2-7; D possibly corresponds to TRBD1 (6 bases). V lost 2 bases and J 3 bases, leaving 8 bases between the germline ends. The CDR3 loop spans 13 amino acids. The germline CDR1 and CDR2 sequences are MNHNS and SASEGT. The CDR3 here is CASSETRGYEQYF. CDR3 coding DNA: TGTGCCAGCAGTGAAACCAGGGGCTACGAGCAGTACTTC.

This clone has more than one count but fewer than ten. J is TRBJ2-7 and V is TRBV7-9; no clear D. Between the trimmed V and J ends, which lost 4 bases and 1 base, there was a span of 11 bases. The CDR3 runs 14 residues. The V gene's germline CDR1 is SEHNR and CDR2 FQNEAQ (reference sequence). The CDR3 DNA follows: TGTGCCAGCAGCTCTCCTGCGGTGTCCTACGAGCAGTACTTC. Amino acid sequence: CASSSPAVSYEQYF.

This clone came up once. The DNA of the CDR3 is TGCGCCAGCAGCCAAGGGACAGGGGCAGATACGCAGTATTTT. The encoded protein is CASSQGTGADTQYF. The chain recombines TRBV5-1 with TRBJ2-3; 10 bases align to TRBD1. V dropped 4 bases and J dropped 4; count of bases not matched to a gene: 3. This CDR3 spans 14 amino acids. Germline V gives CDR1 SGHRS, CDR2 YFSETQ.